This T cell receptor beta chain came from a study of metastatic and nonmetastatic thyroid tumors. About the study: Repertoire comparisons spanned blood and tumor or nodule tissue from malignant and benign thyroid patients.

The germline CDR1 and CDR2 sequences are SEHNR and FQNEAQ (reference sequence). The CDR3 totals 12 residues. With 4 bases removed from V and 7 bases from J, the gap between germline ends came to 8 bases. Not a single patient had been given any form of treatment at any point before undergoing thyroid surgery. This clone was detected many times. TCRdb re-called the PCR reads with MiXCR. The profile shows tens of thousands of clones, over 25% of them singletons. This TCR was recovered from a female donor with papillary thyroid cancer or a benign thyroid nodule (not recorded which). Some clones in this sample may be carry-over from other donors' samples. The rearrangement links TRBV7-9 to TRBJ1-5; D uncertain. Sequenced: blood. The DNA of the CDR3 is TGTGCCAGCAGCTCCGGACGGCAGCCCCAGCATTTT. This encodes CASSSGRQPQHF.